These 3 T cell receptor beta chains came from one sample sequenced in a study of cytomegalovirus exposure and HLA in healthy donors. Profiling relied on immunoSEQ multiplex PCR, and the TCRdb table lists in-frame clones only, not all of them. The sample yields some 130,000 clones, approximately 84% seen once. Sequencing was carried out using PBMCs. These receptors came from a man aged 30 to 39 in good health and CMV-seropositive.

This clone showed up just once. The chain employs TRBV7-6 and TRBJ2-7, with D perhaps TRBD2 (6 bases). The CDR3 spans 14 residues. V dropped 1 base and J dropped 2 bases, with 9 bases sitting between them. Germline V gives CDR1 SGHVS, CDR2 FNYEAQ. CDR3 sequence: CASSLGDFAYEQYF. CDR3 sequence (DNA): TGTGCCAGCAGCTTAGGGGACTTTGCCTACGAGCAGTACTTC.

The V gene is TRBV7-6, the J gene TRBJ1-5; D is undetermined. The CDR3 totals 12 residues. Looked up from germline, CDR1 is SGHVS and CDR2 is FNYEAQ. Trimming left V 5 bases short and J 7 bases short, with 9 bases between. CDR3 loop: CASSASGQPQHF. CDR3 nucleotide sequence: TGTGCCAGCAGCGCCTCAGGCCAGCCCCAGCATTTT.

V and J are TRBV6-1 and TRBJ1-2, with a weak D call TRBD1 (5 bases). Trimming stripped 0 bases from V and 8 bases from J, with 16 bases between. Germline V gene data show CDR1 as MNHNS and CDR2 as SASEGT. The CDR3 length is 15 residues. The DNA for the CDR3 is TGTGCCAGCAGTGAAGCGCCCCAGGCAGGGCGAGGCTACACCTTC. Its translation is CASSEAPQAGRGYTF.